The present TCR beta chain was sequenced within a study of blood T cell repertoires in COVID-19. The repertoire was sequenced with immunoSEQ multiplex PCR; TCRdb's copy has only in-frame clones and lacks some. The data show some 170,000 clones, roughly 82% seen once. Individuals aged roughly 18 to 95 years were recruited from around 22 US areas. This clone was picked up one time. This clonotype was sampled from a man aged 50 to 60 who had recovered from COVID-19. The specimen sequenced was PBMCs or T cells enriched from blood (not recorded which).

DNA of the CDR3: TGTGCCTGGACCCGGGACAGGGGAATGAGGGGAAGAGAAAAACTGTTTTTT. Translated, it gives CAWTRDRGMRGREKLFF. The rearrangement joins TRBV30 to TRBJ1-4; 10 nucleotides line up with TRBD1. Germline lookup yields CDR1 GTSNPN and CDR2 SVGIG (reference sequence). CDR3 length equals 17 residues. The V and J ends lost 4 bases and 8 bases, in that order; junction bases with no gene match: 16.